This record covers a single T cell receptor beta chain. The antigen is undetermined. This entry is derived from a study of identifying expanded T cells in peripheral blood. Profiling relied on immunoSEQ multiplex PCR, and the TCRdb table lists in-frame clones only, not all of them. The table shows about 110,000 clones, with around 89% occurring only once. This CDR3 spans 16 amino acids. V lost 3 bases and J 1 base, leaving 15 bases between the germline ends. From germline, CDR1 is MGHRA and CDR2 YSYEKL. Study conclusions and caveats: Approximately 1.1 clones differed between technical replicates, versus roughly 17 and 20 over time.

The specimen sequenced was blood. The TCR originated in a person aged 18-70 years in good health. The chain is built from TRBV4-1 and TRBJ1-1; possibly TRBD1 for D (5 bases). CDR3 sequence: CASSQILGQQNTEAFF. The CDR3 DNA follows: TGCGCCAGCAGCCAGATCCTGGGGCAGCAGAACACTGAAGCTTTCTTT.